Following are 26 T cell receptor beta chains from one sample sequenced in a study of PD-L1 blockade in urothelial cancer. Assay: immunoSEQ multiplex PCR; the TCRdb copy retains only in-frame clones and omits some. This sample has about 700 clones, with around 40% found just once. Sequencing used tumor tissue, obtained before atezolizumab (anti-PD-L1) treatment. The source of these receptors is a man aged 70 or older with urothelial cancer.

The chain couples TRBV19 to TRBJ1-1; unclear D gene. This CDR3 comprises 12 residues. Germline V gene data show CDR1 as LNHDA and CDR2 as SQIVND (reference sequence). V was shortened by 6 bases and J by 1 base, with 6 bases between the two germline ends. CDR3 amino acids: CASSRANTEAFF. The DNA of the CDR3 is TGTGCCAGTAGCAGAGCGAACACTGAAGCTTTCTTT.

The chain combines TRBV30 with TRBJ2-2; the D gene could be TRBD1 or TRBD2 (5 bases each). The germline gives CDR1 GTSNPN, CDR2 SVGIG (reference sequence). This CDR3 is built from 14 residues. Trimming took 5 bases from V and 4 from J, leaving 14 bases between them. For the CDR3, the DNA is TGTGCCTGGGTGAGAGGGGAACTCACCGGGGAGCTGTTTTTT. Translating gives CAWVRGELTGELFF.

This chain joins TRBV15 and TRBJ2-1; 10 bases fit TRBD2. This CDR3 spans 15 amino acids. Trimming removed 5 bases from V and 5 bases from J; junction bases left unmatched: 6. Looked up from germline, CDR1 is LNHNV and CDR2 is YYDKDF (reference sequence). The CDR3 sequence: CATSPSSGGNNEQFF. The DNA of the CDR3 is TGTGCCACCAGCCCTTCTAGCGGGGGTAACAATGAGCAGTTCTTC.

The sample holds a few counts of this clone. V usage is TRBV9 and J usage is TRBJ2-7; no firm D call. Germline CDR1 reads SGDLS; CDR2 reads YYNGEE. Trimming left V 5 bases short and J 3 bases short, with 18 bases between. This CDR3 region has 15 residues. The CDR3 coding sequence is TGTGCCAGCAGTGAGGACGCGGACGGAGTCTACGAGCAGTACTTC. Translating it yields CASSEDADGVYEQYF.

This clone came up a few times. V is TRBV28 and J is TRBJ1-5; maybe TRBD1 (5 bases). The CDR3 is made up of 15 amino acids. CDR1 is MDHEN and CDR2 is SYDVKM in the germline V gene. V dropped 5 bases and J dropped 0 bases, with 11 bases sitting between them. CDR3 loop: CASSNLGPSNQPQHF. The CDR3, as DNA: TGTGCCAGCAGTAATTTGGGACCTAGCAATCAGCCCCAGCATTTT.

The CDR3 bases are TGTGCCCGCCAAAGTCTGGGGCTGAACACTGAAGCTTTCTTT. Its protein product is CARQSLGLNTEAFF. The chain links TRBV30 to TRBJ1-1; TRBD1 might be the D (5 bases). V lost 8 bases and J 0 bases, leaving 16 bases between the germline ends. CDR1 and CDR2 from the germline V gene are GTSNPN and SVGIG (reference sequence). The CDR3 spans 14 residues. The full variable domain, in which reference TRBV30 and TRBJ1-1 provide the parts outside the CDR3, is SQTIHQWPATLVQPVGSPLSLECTVEGTSNPNLYWYRQAAGRGLQLLFYSVGIGQISSEVPQNLSASRPQDRQFILSSKKLLLSDSGFYLCARQSLGLNTEAFFGQGTRLTVV.

V usage is TRBV6-8 and J usage is TRBJ2-2; D is undetermined. The CDR3 consists of 16 residues. The germline V gene encodes CDR1 MNHGY and CDR2 SAAAGT. The germline V and J ends were trimmed by 0 bases and 2 bases, with 10 bases remaining between them. The CDR3 nucleotides are TGTGCCAGCAGTTACTCCGCTAGAAAAAACACCGGGGAGCTGTTTTTT. This translates into CASSYSARKNTGELFF.

The V call is TRBV14, the J call TRBJ2-5; TRBD1 aligns across 7 bases. V dropped 5 bases and J dropped 7; count of bases not matched to a gene: 7. The germline CDR1 and CDR2 sequences are SGHDN and FVKESK. This CDR3 has 13 residues. CDR3: CASSFDRAGTQYF. The CDR3 DNA is TGTGCCAGCAGCTTTGACAGGGCGGGGACCCAGTACTTC.

V gene TRBV4-1 combines with J gene TRBJ1-1; 7 bases are shared with TRBD1. Germline V lookup: CDR1 MGHRA, CDR2 YSYEKL. CDR3 size: 20 residues. V trimming: 0 bases; J trimming: 1 base; junction bases outside the gene matches: 17. CDR3 bases: TGCGCCAGCAGCCAAGAAGCGGTCCACAGGGGCTCAAGGGAGAACACTGAAGCTTTCTTT. This codes for CASSQEAVHRGSRENTEAFF.

The chain has TRBV18 and TRBJ2-1; 8 bases are a match to TRBD1. This CDR3 contains 18 residues. J lost 0 bases, V lost 0 bases, and 7 bases had no gene match. Germline assignment: CDR1 KGHSH and CDR2 LQKENI. The chain's CDR3 is CASSPPRGPVSSYNEQFF. Written as DNA, the CDR3 is TGTGCCAGCTCACCACCCAGGGGGCCCGTTAGCTCCTACAATGAGCAGTTCTTC. The variable domain in full, with the rest retrieved from reference TRBV18 and TRBJ2-1, is NAGVMQNPRHLVRRRGQEARLRCSPMKGHSHVYWYRQLPEEGLKFMVYLQKENIIDESGMPKERFSAEFPKEGPSILRIQQVVRGDSAAYFCASSPPRGPVSSYNEQFFGPGTRLTVL.

The gene calls are TRBV28 and TRBJ2-4; 7 bases match TRBD1. J was trimmed by 0 bases and V by 3 bases; bases with no gene match: 17. The CDR3 spans 20 residues. Germline lookup yields CDR1 MDHEN and CDR2 SYDVKM. The CDR3 bases are TGTGCCAGCAGTTTCTTAAGGGGACAGATGCCCTATTTAGCCAAAAACATTCAGTACTTC. This codes for CASSFLRGQMPYLAKNIQYF.

Relative to its sample, this clone is hyperexpanded. The chain combines TRBV11-3 with TRBJ2-7, with D perhaps assigned TRBD1 or TRBD2 (7 bases each). Germline CDR1 and CDR2: SGHNT and YENEEA. V shed 1 base and J shed 4 bases, with 23 bases lying between them. The CDR3 loop spans 18 amino acids. Here the CDR3 DNA reads TGTGCCAGCAGCTTAGGGGTACGGATAGGGGAGGGGGCTTACGAGCAGTACTTC. The encoded protein is CASSLGVRIGEGAYEQYF.

The V call is TRBV29-1, the J call TRBJ2-5; no reliable D call. Germline values: CDR1 SQVTM, CDR2 ANQGSEA. The V end was cut by 4 bases, the J end by 4 bases, with 10 bases between. This CDR3 is 12 amino acids long. CDR3: CSVVLDLETQYF. The DNA of the CDR3 is TGCAGCGTTGTCCTGGATTTAGAGACCCAGTACTTC.

This chain joins TRBV18 and TRBJ2-1; 8 bases line up with TRBD1. The CDR3 totals 16 residues. Germline V CDR1 and CDR2: KGHSH, LQKENI. V lost 7 bases to trimming and J lost 1 base; unmatched junction nucleotides: 9. CDR3 loop: CASLPGQGVSYNEQFF. In DNA form, the CDR3 reads TGTGCCAGCTTACCCGGACAGGGTGTATCCTACAATGAGCAGTTCTTC.

This clone showed up just a few times. The V call is TRBV9, the J call TRBJ2-5, with TRBD2 identical over 10 bases. The CDR3 totals 18 residues. V lost 0 bases and J lost 1; bases outside the gene matches: 9. The germline gives CDR1 SGDLS, CDR2 YYNGEE. The CDR3 DNA sequence: TGTGCCAGCAGCGTAGGTAGGAGGGCTAGCGGGGGCCAAGAGACCCAGTACTTC. This sequence encodes CASSVGRRASGGQETQYF.

The CDR3, as DNA: TGTGCCAGCAGCTTCATTGTGACGTCCACCGGGGAGCTGTTTTTT. This sequence encodes CASSFIVTSTGELFF. This rearrangement joins TRBV11-3 to TRBJ2-2; D not resolved. The CDR3 has 15 residues. The V gene's germline CDR1 is SGHNT and CDR2 YENEEA. The V gene lost 3 bases and the J gene lost 4 bases, with 12 bases spanning the gap.

There are a few counts of this clone. The chain employs TRBV5-1 and TRBJ1-3, with 10 bases lining up with TRBD1. CDR1 and CDR2 (germline): SGHRS, YFSETQ. The ends lost 1 base at V and 2 bases at J; junction bases unmatched: 6. The CDR3 spans 17 residues. In DNA, the CDR3 is TGCGCCAGCAGCTTGTTGGGACAGGGGACCACTGGAAACACCATATATTTT. Translating it yields CASSLLGQGTTGNTIYF.

This clone was seen a handful of times. This chain connects TRBV7-8 to TRBJ2-5; D might be TRBD2 (6 bases). The germline gives CDR1 SGHVS, CDR2 FQNEAQ. The CDR3 spans 15 residues. Trimming stripped 2 bases from V and 0 bases from J, with 10 bases between. CDR3 nucleotides: TGTGCCAGCAGCTTAAGTCCGGGGGACCAAGAGACCCAGTACTTC. Protein sequence: CASSLSPGDQETQYF.

This sequence joins TRBV29-1 and TRBJ2-1, with a possible D match to TRBD2 (6 bases). This CDR3 comprises 14 residues. Germline loops: CDR1 SQVTM, CDR2 ANQGSEA. Trimming cost V 7 bases and J 4 bases, with 17 bases left between them. The CDR3 loop is CSGARPGAYNEQFF. CDR3 in DNA: TGCAGCGGGGCTCGGCCGGGAGCATACAATGAGCAGTTCTTC.

This clone occurred a few times. This chain uses TRBV4-1 with TRBJ1-5, with D possibly being TRBD1 (5 bases). Trimming stripped 1 base from V and 4 bases from J, with 11 bases between. CDR1 and CDR2 (germline): MGHRA, YSYEKL. The CDR3 runs to 15 residues. The CDR3 nucleotides are TGCGCCAGCAGCCAAGCCGGGACCCGTAATCAGCCCCAGCATTTT. Protein: CASSQAGTRNQPQHF.

This clone has a handful of counts. The CDR3 DNA sequence: TGTGCCAGCAGTTCCCTGGGACTAGCGGGACTCACAGATACGCAGTATTTT. Amino acid sequence: CASSSLGLAGLTDTQYF. This sequence joins TRBV28 and TRBJ2-3, with 13 bases matching TRBD2. The CDR3 is 17 amino acids. In germline, CDR1 is MDHEN, CDR2 SYDVKM. With 4 bases clipped from V and 2 bases from J, the junction kept 6 bases outside the gene matches.

The CDR3 DNA sequence: TGTGCCAGCAGACAGGGGGAGGTCACCGGGGAGCTGTTTTTT. Translated: CASRQGEVTGELFF. V is TRBV6-8 and J is TRBJ2-2, with 8 positions matching TRBD1. CDR1 is MNHGY and CDR2 is SAAAGT in the germline V gene. Trimming at V came to 6 bases and at J to 4 bases, leaving 4 bases not matched to a gene. The CDR3 has 14 residues.

The rearrangement links TRBV19 to TRBJ1-5, with D possibly being TRBD1 (5 bases). Germline CDR1 and CDR2: LNHDA and SQIVND (reference sequence). The CDR3 spans 16 residues. The ends were cut back, 7 bases at V and 6 bases at J, with 22 bases in the middle. CDR3 residues: CASNPGRKGRVQPQHF. CDR3 nucleotide sequence: TGTGCCAGTAACCCGGGAAGGAAGGGGCGAGTTCAGCCCCAGCATTTT.

This clone has just a few counts. The chain has TRBV7-6 and TRBJ1-1; 7 bases are a match to TRBD1. The J segment lost 1 base and the V segment lost 3 bases, leaving 8 bases of the junction unmatched. This CDR3 contains 16 residues. Germline assignment: CDR1 SGHVS and CDR2 FNYEAQ. The CDR3 region is CASSFGAGGTNTEAFF. CDR3 DNA sequence: TGTGCCAGCAGCTTCGGGGCAGGGGGTACGAACACTGAAGCTTTCTTT.

This clone was detected only a few times. V is TRBV9 and J is TRBJ1-1; the D is unclear. This CDR3 is built from 14 residues. The V gene lost 0 bases and the J gene lost 1 base, with 7 bases spanning the gap. Germline loops: CDR1 SGDLS, CDR2 YYNGEE. The CDR3: CASSVVLGNTEAFF. The CDR3, as DNA: TGTGCCAGCAGCGTAGTGCTAGGGAACACTGAAGCTTTCTTT. Complete variable domain (other parts from reference TRBV9 and TRBJ1-1): DSGVTQTPKHLITATGQRVTLRCSPRSGDLSVYWYQQSLDQGLQFLIQYYNGEERAKGNILERFSAQQFPDLHSELNLSSLELGDSALYFCASSVVLGNTEAFFGQGTRLTVV.

This rearrangement joins TRBV19 to TRBJ2-7; perhaps TRBD2 as D (5 bases). This CDR3 contains 13 residues. Germline assignment: CDR1 LNHDA and CDR2 SQIVND (reference sequence). V lost 2 bases and J lost 5, with 10 bases in between. The DNA for the CDR3 is TGTGCCAGTAGTATAAACGGGGTGGACGAGCAGTACTTC. It yields the protein CASSINGVDEQYF.